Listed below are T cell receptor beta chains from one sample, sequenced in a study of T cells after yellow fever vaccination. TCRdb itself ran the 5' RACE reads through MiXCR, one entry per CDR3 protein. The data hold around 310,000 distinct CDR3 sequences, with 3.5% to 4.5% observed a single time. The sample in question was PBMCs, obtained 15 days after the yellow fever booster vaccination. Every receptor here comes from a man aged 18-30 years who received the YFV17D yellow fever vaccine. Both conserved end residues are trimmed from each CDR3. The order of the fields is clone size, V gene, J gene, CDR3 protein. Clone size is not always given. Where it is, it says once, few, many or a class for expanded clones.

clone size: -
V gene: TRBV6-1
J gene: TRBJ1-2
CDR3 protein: ASSDGTVFYGYT

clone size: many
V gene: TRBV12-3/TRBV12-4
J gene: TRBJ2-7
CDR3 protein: ASSTGQGPYEQY

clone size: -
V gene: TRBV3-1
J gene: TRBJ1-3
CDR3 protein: ASSQGSGNTIY

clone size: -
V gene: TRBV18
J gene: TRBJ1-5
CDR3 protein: ASSQGIANQPQH

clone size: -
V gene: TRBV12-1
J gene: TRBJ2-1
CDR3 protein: ASSCSWSSYNEQF

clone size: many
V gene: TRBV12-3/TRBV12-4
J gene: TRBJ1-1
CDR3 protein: ASSFLDTNTEAF

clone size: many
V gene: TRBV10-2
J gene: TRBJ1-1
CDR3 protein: ASSEGVGEAF

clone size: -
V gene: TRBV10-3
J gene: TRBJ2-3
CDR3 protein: AISDPRALYTDTQY

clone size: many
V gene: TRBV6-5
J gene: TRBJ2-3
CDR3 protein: ASSYSRSSVTDTQY

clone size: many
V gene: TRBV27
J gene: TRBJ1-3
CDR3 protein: ASRAGGDSGNTIY

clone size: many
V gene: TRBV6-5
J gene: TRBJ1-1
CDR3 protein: ASNGQMNTEAF

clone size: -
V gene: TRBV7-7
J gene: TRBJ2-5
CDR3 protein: ASSQNGRQETQY

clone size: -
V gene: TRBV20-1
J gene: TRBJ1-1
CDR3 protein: SASRGHLVLAF

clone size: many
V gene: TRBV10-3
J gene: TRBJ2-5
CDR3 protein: AIGAGGRETQY

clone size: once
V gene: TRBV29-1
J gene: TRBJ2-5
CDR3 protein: SVGLGLETQY

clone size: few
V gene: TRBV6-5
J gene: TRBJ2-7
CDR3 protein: ASSSAQGLGEQY

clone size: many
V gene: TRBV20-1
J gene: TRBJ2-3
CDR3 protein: SAQRASGVISTDTQY

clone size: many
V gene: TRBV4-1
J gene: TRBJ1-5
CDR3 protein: ASSPSPGSQPQH

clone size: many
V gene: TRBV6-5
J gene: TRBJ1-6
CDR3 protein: ASGVRGEGSTLH

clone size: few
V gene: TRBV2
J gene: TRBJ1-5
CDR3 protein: ASSGRDRWSNQPQH

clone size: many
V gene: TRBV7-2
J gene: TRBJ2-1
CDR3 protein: ASSPEIVVREQF

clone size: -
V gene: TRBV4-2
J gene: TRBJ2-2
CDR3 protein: ASSQDLFRAGELF

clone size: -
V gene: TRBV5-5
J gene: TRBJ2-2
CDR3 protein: ASSSAGAVGELF

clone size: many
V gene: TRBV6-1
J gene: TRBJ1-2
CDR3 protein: ASSETGDGGYT

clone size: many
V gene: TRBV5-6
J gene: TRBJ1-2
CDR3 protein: ASRWSGAWGYT

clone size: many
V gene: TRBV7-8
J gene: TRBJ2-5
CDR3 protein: ASSQGQGGEETQY

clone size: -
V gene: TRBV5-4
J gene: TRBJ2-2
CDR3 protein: ASSQGPTGELF

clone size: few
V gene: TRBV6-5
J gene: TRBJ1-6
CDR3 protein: ASSHRGARYNSPLH

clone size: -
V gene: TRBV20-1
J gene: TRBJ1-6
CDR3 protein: SARDTGGAANNSPLH

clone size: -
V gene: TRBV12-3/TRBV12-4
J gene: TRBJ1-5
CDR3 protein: ASRAGTGSNQPQH

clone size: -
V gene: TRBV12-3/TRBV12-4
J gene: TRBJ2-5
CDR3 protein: ASRTDQETQY

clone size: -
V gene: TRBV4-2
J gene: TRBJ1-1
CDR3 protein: ASSQGQGRMNTEAF

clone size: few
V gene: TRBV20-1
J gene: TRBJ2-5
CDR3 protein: SAMRETQETQY

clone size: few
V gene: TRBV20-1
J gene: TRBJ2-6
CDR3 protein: SARDRARAGANVLT

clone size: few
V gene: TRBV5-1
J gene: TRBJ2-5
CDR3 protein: ASSAPYRGRNQETQY

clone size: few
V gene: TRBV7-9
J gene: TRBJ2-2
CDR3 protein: ASSWDYSNTGELF

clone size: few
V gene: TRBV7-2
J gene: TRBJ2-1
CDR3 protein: ASSSDSSGGGPF

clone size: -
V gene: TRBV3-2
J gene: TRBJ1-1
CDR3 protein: ASSRADRRSTEAF

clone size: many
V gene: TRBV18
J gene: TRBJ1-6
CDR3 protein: ASSPPSRPPLH

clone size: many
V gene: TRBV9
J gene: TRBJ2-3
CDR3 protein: ASSEGPLGDTQY

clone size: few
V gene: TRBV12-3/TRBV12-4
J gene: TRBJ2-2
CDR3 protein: ASSFRVSGTGELF

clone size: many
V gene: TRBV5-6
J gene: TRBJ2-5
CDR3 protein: ASSNALAGGEETQY

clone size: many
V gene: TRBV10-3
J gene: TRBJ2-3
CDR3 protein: AISLQGAGTDTQY

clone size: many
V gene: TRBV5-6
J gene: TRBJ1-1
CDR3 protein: ASSFYRVGAGTEAF

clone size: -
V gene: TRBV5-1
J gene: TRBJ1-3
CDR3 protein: ASSLVSGTLSGNTIY

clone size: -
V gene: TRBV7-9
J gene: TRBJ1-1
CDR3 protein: ASSLDWGLLTEAF

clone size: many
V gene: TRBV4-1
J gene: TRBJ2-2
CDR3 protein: ASTPIAGANTGELF